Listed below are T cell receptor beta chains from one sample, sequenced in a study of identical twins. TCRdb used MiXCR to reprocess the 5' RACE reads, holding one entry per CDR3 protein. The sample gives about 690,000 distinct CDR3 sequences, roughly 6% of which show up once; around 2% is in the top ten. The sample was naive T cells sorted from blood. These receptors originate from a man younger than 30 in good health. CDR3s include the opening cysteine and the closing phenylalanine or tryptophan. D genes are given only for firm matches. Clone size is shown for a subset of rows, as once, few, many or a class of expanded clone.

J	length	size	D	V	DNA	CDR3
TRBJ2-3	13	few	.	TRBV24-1	TGTGCCACCTCTGGACAACCCGGAGATACGCAGTATTTT	CATSGQPGDTQYF
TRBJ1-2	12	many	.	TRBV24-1	TGTGCCACCAGTGAGCCGACAGGCCCCTACACCTTC	CATSEPTGPYTF
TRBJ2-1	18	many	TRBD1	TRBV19	TGTGCCAGTAGTATGATCGTTGTTGGACAGGGCGGCTACAATGAGCAGTTCTTC	CASSMIVVGQGGYNEQFF
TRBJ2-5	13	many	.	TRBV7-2	TGTGCCAGCAGCTTAGGAGTAGTGGCGACCCAGTACTTC	CASSLGVVATQYF
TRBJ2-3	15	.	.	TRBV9	TGTGCCAGCAGCCCCCCGTCTGGGGCAATAGATACGCAGTATTTT	CASSPPSGAIDTQYF
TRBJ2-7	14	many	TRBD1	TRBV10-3	TGTGCCATCACAGGGACAGGGAAAGTGGGAGAGCAGTACTTC	CAITGTGKVGEQYF
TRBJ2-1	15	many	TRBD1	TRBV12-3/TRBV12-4	TGTGCCAGCAGTTACGGACAGGGGGCTAACAATGAGCAGTTCTTC	CASSYGQGANNEQFF
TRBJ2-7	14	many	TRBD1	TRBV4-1	TGCGCCAGCAGCCCCGGGACAGGGCTCCACGAGCAGTACTTC	CASSPGTGLHEQYF
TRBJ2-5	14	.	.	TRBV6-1	TGTGCCAGCAGTCTCAAGAGCAGACGAGAGACCCAGTACTTC	CASSLKSRRETQYF
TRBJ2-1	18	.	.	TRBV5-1	TGCGCCAGCAGCTTGGAGGCCGGAGCAGGGACGTCGGGCAATGAGCAGTTCTTC	CASSLEAGAGTSGNEQFF
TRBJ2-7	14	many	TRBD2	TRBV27	TGTGCCAGCAGTTTAATAAGCGGGAGTTACGAGCAGTACTTC	CASSLISGSYEQYF
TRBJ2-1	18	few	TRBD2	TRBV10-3	TGTGCCATCAGTCCGGGACTAGCGGGAGAGATCTCCTACAATGAGCAGTTCTTC	CAISPGLAGEISYNEQFF
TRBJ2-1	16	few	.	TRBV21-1	TGTGCCAGCAGCAAAGGGCCCTTGTTGGTACAGAATGAGCAGTTCTTC	CASSKGPLLVQNEQFF
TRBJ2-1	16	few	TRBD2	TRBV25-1	TGTGCCAGCAGTGACCTCGCTAGCGGGAATGACAATGAGCAGTTCTTC	CASSDLASGNDNEQFF
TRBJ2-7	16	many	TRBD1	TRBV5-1	TGCGCCAGCAGCTTGGCCCGGGACAGGGGGTTGGACGAGCAGTACTTC	CASSLARDRGLDEQYF
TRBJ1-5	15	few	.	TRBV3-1	TGTGCCAGCAGCCAAGTAGGGGCGCGGGGTCAGCCCCAGCATTTT	CASSQVGARGQPQHF
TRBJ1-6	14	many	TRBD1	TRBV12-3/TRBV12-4	TGTGCCAGCAGCGTGGGACAGGGGTATTCACCCCTCCACTTT	CASSVGQGYSPLHF
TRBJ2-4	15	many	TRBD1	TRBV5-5	TGTGCCAGCAGCCGCGGTGGACAGGTGGACAACATTCAGTACTTC	CASSRGGQVDNIQYF
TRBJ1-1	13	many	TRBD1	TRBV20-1	TGCAGTGCTACACAGGGGATTAACACTGAAGCTTTCTTT	CSATQGINTEAFF
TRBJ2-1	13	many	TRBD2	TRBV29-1	TGCAGCGTTTCACGGGAGGTCTACAATGAGCAGTTCTTC	CSVSREVYNEQFF
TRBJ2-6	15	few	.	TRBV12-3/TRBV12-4	TGTGCCAGCTCCCGGATGGACACTGGGGCCAACGTCCTGACTTTC	CASSRMDTGANVLTF
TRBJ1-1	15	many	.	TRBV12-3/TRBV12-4	TGTGCCAGCAGTTTTGGGACAAGGGCCGGCACTGAAGCTTTCTTT	CASSFGTRAGTEAFF
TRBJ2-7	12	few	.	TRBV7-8	TGTGCCAGCAGCAGGACAGCCTTGGAGCAGTACTTC	CASSRTALEQYF
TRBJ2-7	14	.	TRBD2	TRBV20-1	TGCAGTGCCCAGTCTAGCGGGAGATCCTACGAGCAGTACTTC	CSAQSSGRSYEQYF
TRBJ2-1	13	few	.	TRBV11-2	TGTGCCAGCAGCTTAGATCGGTGGGGTGAGCAGTTCTTC	CASSLDRWGEQFF
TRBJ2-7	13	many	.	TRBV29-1	TGCAGCGTTGTTGACAGCAGCTCCTACGAGCAGTACTTC	CSVVDSSSYEQYF
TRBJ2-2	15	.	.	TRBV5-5	TGTGCCAGCAGCTTGTATGGGGGCGACACCGGGGAGCTGTTTTTT	CASSLYGGDTGELFF
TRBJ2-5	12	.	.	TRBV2	TGTGCCAGCAGTTTAGGAAACGGTCCCCAGTACTTC	CASSLGNGPQYF
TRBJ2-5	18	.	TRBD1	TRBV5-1	TGCGCCAGCAGCTTAGGACAGGGCGCCTCCAAGGCGCGGGAGACCCAGTACTTC	CASSLGQGASKARETQYF
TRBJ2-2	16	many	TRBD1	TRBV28	TGTGCCAGCAGTTTAGGTCCGGGACAGGCGCCCGGGGAGCTGTTTTTT	CASSLGPGQAPGELFF
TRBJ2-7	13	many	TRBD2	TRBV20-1	TGCAGTGCTAACGAGCGGGGGACTTACGAGCAGTACTTC	CSANERGTYEQYF
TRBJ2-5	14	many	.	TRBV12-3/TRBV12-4	TGTGCCAGCAGTTTAAGACCGTCAGGAGAGACCCAGTACTTC	CASSLRPSGETQYF
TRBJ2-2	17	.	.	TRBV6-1	TGTGCCAGCACTCGATCGCCCGCGGGTGGTGGCACCGGGGAGCTGTTTTTT	CASTRSPAGGGTGELFF
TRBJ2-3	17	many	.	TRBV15	TGTGCCACCAGCACCCCAAAGGAGGGGAGTACCACAGATACGCAGTATTTT	CATSTPKEGSTTDTQYF
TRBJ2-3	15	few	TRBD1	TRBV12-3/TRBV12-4	TGTGCCAGCAGCCTCGGACAGGGGGGTTTAGGTACGCAGTATTTT	CASSLGQGGLGTQYF
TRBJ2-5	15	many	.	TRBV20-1	TGCAGTGCTAGAGATTTTGGGCAGCCCCAAGAGACCCAGTACTTC	CSARDFGQPQETQYF
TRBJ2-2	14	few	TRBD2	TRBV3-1	TGTGCCAGCAGCCAAAGCGGGAGGGTCGGGGAGCTGTTTTTT	CASSQSGRVGELFF
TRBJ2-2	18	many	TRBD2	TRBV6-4	TGTGCCACCAAGAAAGTTGGGGGGACTAGCGTGAACACCGGGGAGCTGTTTTTT	CATKKVGGTSVNTGELFF
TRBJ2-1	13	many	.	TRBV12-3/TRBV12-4	TGTGCCAGCTCGGACATCTCCTACAATGAGCAGTTCTTC	CASSDISYNEQFF